The rows below give T cell receptor beta chains drawn from one sample of a study of long-term antiretroviral therapy in people with HIV. Libraries were prepared by immunoSEQ multiplex PCR; TCRdb keeps only in-frame clonotypes and omits some of them. Seen here are about 30,000 clones, 93% observed once, and the top ten hold 10%. Source: unsorted PBMCs, taken 6.2 years after starting antiretroviral therapy. Receptors originate from a middle-aged man with HIV. The CDR3 runs from the conserved cysteine through the conserved F or W. D genes are given only for firm matches. The size field is filled for only some rows; it gives once, few, many or a size class.

d_gene	v_gene	abundance	j_gene	CDR3nt	CDR3aa
NA	TRBV23-1	NA	TRBJ2-2	TGCGCCAGCAGTGAGGAGCTCGAGGAGCTGTTTTTT	CASSEELEELFF
NA	TRBV28	once	TRBJ2-1	TGTGCCAGCAGTTTAGGGCCAGCCAACGAGCAGTTCTTC	CASSLGPANEQFF
TRBD2	TRBV11-3	NA	TRBJ2-1	TGTGCCAGCAGCCTAAGCGGGGGGGGGTACAATGAGCAGTTCTTC	CASSLSGGGYNEQFF
NA	TRBV29-1	NA	TRBJ2-1	TGCAGCGCCCATCCGGACGGAAATGAGCAGTTCTTC	CSAHPDGNEQFF
TRBD2	TRBV5-1	NA	TRBJ2-7	TGCGCCAGCAGCATGGCGGGGGACTTAAAATACGAGCAGTACTTC	CASSMAGDLKYEQYF
NA	TRBV10-1	NA	TRBJ2-5	TGCGCCAGCAGTGGTCGTCCCAACGGGGAGACCCAGTACTTC	CASSGRPNGETQYF
NA	TRBV6-6	NA	TRBJ2-3	TGTGCCAGCAGTGTACTAGGGGGGACAGATACGCAGTATTTT	CASSVLGGTDTQYF
TRBD1	TRBV7-2	NA	TRBJ1-2	TGTGCCAGCAGCCAATACGGACAGGTATATGGCTACACCTTC	CASSQYGQVYGYTF
NA	TRBV7-9	NA	TRBJ1-2	TGTGCCAGCAGCTACCCAGGGAACTATGGCTACACCTTC	CASSYPGNYGYTF
NA	TRBV6-4	few	TRBJ1-6	TGTGCCAGCAGTGAAGGGGACTCCTATAATTCACCCCTCCACTTT	CASSEGDSYNSPLHF
NA	TRBV25-1	NA	TRBJ2-7	TGTGCCAGCAGCCTATGGGGCAGTCGGTACTTC	CASSLWGSRYF
NA	TRBV28	once	TRBJ1-3	TGTGCCAGCAGAATGGGTGGGCCTTCTGGAAACACCATATATTTT	CASRMGGPSGNTIYF
TRBD2	TRBV5-1	NA	TRBJ2-6	TGCGCCAGCAGCTTGGACGGGGGGACCCCCTCTGGGGCCAACGTCCTGACTTTC	CASSLDGGTPSGANVLTF
TRBD2	TRBV9	NA	TRBJ2-3	TGTGCCAGCAGCGTAGAAGCGGGGGATACAGATACGCAGTATTTT	CASSVEAGDTDTQYF
NA	TRBV5-5	NA	TRBJ1-3	TGTGCCAGCAGCTTGGACGGGTTAAACACCATATATTTT	CASSLDGLNTIYF
NA	TRBV27	NA	TRBJ2-7	TGTGCCAGCAGTTCCCCCGGGACAAACTCCTACGAGCAGTACTTC	CASSSPGTNSYEQYF
NA	TRBV9	NA	TRBJ2-3	TGTGCCAGCAGCGTAGAAGCAGGGGACACAGATACGCAGTATTTT	CASSVEAGDTDTQYF
TRBD1	TRBV7-9	NA	TRBJ2-1	TGTGCCAGCAGCCTAGCCGGGACAGGGATCGATGAGCAGTTCTTC	CASSLAGTGIDEQFF
NA	TRBV6-5	NA	TRBJ2-7	TGTGCCAGCAGTGAAAGCGACAGGTTGTACGAGCAGTACTTC	CASSESDRLYEQYF
NA	TRBV11-3	NA	TRBJ1-3	TGTGCCAGCAGCTTGGGGGCCGGAAACACCATATATTTT	CASSLGAGNTIYF
NA	TRBV7-6	NA	TRBJ2-5	TGTGCCAGCAGCTCTACCGAGACCCAGTACTTC	CASSSTETQYF
NA	TRBV30	NA	TRBJ2-7	TGTGCCTGGAGCCCTGAGTCCTACGAGCAGTACTTC	CAWSPESYEQYF
TRBD1	TRBV15	NA	TRBJ1-6	TGTGCCACCAGCAGAGTTCTACCACAGGGGACCTATAATTCACCCCTCCACTTT	CATSRVLPQGTYNSPLHF
NA	TRBV6-6	NA	TRBJ1-1	TGTGCCAGCAGACCCACAGGTCACAGCTCCACTGAAGCTTTCTTT	CASRPTGHSSTEAFF
TRBD2	TRBV7-6	NA	TRBJ2-7	TGTGCCAGCAGCTCCACGGCGGGGGGGTATTACGAGCAGTACTTC	CASSSTAGGYYEQYF
NA	TRBV7-2	once	TRBJ2-1	TGTGCCAGCAGCTTAGCAGCGGGCTCCTACAATGAGCAGTTCTTC	CASSLAAGSYNEQFF
TRBD2	TRBV15	NA	TRBJ2-1	TGTGCCACCAGCAGAGGTGGGGCTAGCGGAGCCTCCTACAATGAGCAGTTCTTC	CATSRGGASGASYNEQFF
TRBD1	TRBV5-1	NA	TRBJ1-4	TGCGCCAGCAGCCCCTCCGGGACAGGGGCTAATGAAAAACTGTTTTTT	CASSPSGTGANEKLFF
NA	TRBV6-6	NA	TRBJ1-2	TGTGCCAGCAGTTACTGGGAAGTGGGGCGGGATGGCTACACCTTC	CASSYWEVGRDGYTF
NA	TRBV2	NA	TRBJ2-3	TGTGCCAGTATAGGGACAGTCCGACTAGCGAGATTCACAGATACGCAGTATTTT	CASIGTVRLARFTDTQYF
NA	TRBV9	NA	TRBJ2-3	TGTGCCAGCAGCGTAGGATCAGATACGCAGTATTTT	CASSVGSDTQYF
TRBD1	TRBV5-4	NA	TRBJ1-2	TGTGCCAGCAGCCCCCAGGGACAGGGGGCGGAAGGCTACACCTTC	CASSPQGQGAEGYTF
TRBD2	TRBV7-9	NA	TRBJ2-5	TGTGCCAGCAGCTTAGCCGGCGGGAGGGCCCGGGAGACCCAGTACTTC	CASSLAGGRARETQYF
NA	TRBV9	NA	TRBJ2-2	TGTGCCAGCAGCGTAGATAACCGGGGTGGGGAGCTGTTTTTT	CASSVDNRGGELFF
NA	TRBV6-6	NA	TRBJ2-2	TGTGCCAGCAGTTACGAAACCCATTTGCCCGGGGAGCTGTTTTTT	CASSYETHLPGELFF
NA	TRBV10-3	NA	TRBJ1-2	TGTGCCATCAGCCCCGGACAGAACTATGGCTACACCTTC	CAISPGQNYGYTF
NA	TRBV7-9	NA	TRBJ2-2	TGTGCCAGCAGCCCGTCGGAGTGGCGGGGATTGGCCGGGGAGCTGTTTTTT	CASSPSEWRGLAGELFF
TRBD1	TRBV6-5	NA	TRBJ1-5	TGTGCCAGCAGCCTGGACAGGATTAGCAATCAGCCCCAGCATTTT	CASSLDRISNQPQHF
NA	TRBV10-2	NA	TRBJ2-7	TGCGCCAGCAGTGAGTGGGGAGACCTCTACGAGCAGTACTTC	CASSEWGDLYEQYF
TRBD2	TRBV7-3	NA	TRBJ2-2	TGTGCCAGCAGCCTGACTAGCGGGAATACCGGGGAGCTGTTTTTT	CASSLTSGNTGELFF
NA	TRBV1	NA	TRBJ1-5	TGCACCAGCAGCCCCGAGGGAGGGATCAATCAGCCCCAGCATTTT	CTSSPEGGINQPQHF
NA	TRBV5-1	NA	TRBJ2-2	TGCGCCAGCAGCTATGCCACGAACACCGGGGAGCTGTTTTTT	CASSYATNTGELFF
NA	TRBV6-5	NA	TRBJ2-6	TGTGCCACCATTCTAGGGGGGAGTGGGGCCAACGTCCTGACTTTC	CATILGGSGANVLTF
NA	TRBV10-3	NA	TRBJ1-5	TGTGCCATCAGTGACCGCGGGGGCAATCAGCCCCAGCATTTT	CAISDRGGNQPQHF
NA	TRBV11-2	NA	TRBJ1-1	TGTGCCAGCAGCTTAAGGACCGTGTCGACTGTGGGGAACACTGAAGCTTTCTTT	CASSLRTVSTVGNTEAFF
NA	TRBV6-5	NA	TRBJ2-5	TGTGCCAGCAGTTACTCAACGGTAGGGAAGGAGACCCAGTACTTC	CASSYSTVGKETQYF
TRBD1	TRBV15	NA	TRBJ1-1	TGTGCCACCAGCTTTCCGGGACAGGGGGCGCGGAACACTGAAGCTTTCTTT	CATSFPGQGARNTEAFF
NA	TRBV9	once	TRBJ2-3	TGTGCCAGCAGCGTAGCTGGGGGACGTTCGGGAGATACGCAGTATTTT	CASSVAGGRSGDTQYF
NA	TRBV9	once	TRBJ2-7	TGTGCCAGCAGCGTAGGCCACATCTCCTACGAGCAGTACTTC	CASSVGHISYEQYF
TRBD2	TRBV11-3	NA	TRBJ2-3	TGTGCCAGCAGCAAGGGACTAGCGGGCTCCACAGATACGCAGTATTTT	CASSKGLAGSTDTQYF
NA	TRBV9	NA	TRBJ2-3	TGTGCCAGCACCGCTAATCACCGCGACCTCACAGATACGCAGTATTTT	CASTANHRDLTDTQYF
NA	TRBV11-3	NA	TRBJ2-7	TGTGCCAGCAGTGTAAACCCGGGACCCGGCGTTGAGCAGTACTTC	CASSVNPGPGVEQYF
NA	TRBV30	NA	TRBJ2-4	TGTGCCTGGAGTTCTCGCGGCGCGGACCTTCAGTACTTC	CAWSSRGADLQYF
NA	TRBV7-9	NA	TRBJ2-5	TGTGCCAGCAGCTTAGCGGGCAGCCAAGAGACCCAGTACTTC	CASSLAGSQETQYF
TRBD1	TRBV7-3	once	TRBJ1-1	TGTGCCAGCAGCCCGACAGGGGGGAGGACTGAAGCTTTCTTT	CASSPTGGRTEAFF